Following are 28 T cell receptor beta chains from one sample sequenced in a study of T cell changes during pregnancy in multiple sclerosis. Using immunoSEQ multiplex PCR, the repertoire was profiled, and TCRdb retains in-frame clones only, with some absent. In the table there are some 120,000 clones, roughly 95% of which are singletons. The sequenced sample was peripheral blood, obtained after pregnancy. These receptors all stem from a female donor with multiple sclerosis, enrolled in a pregnancy study.

The chain has TRBV14 and TRBJ2-3; D call uncertain. CDR1 SGHDN and CDR2 FVKESK come from the germline V gene. The CDR3 extends over 18 amino acids. With 4 bases removed from V and 1 base from J, the gap between germline ends came to 21 bases. The CDR3 sequence: CASSRDGSGPRGTDTQYF. The CDR3 nucleotides are TGTGCCAGCAGCCGAGATGGGTCTGGCCCTCGGGGCACAGATACGCAGTATTTT.

The CDR3 reads CASSATTGSNTGELFF. The CDR3, as DNA: TGTGCCAGCAGCGCCACCACGGGTTCAAACACCGGGGAGCTGTTTTTT. V and J are TRBV9 and TRBJ2-2; no definite D call. V dropped 3 bases and J dropped 2 bases, with 14 bases sitting between them. This CDR3 is 16 amino acids long. Germline V CDR1 and CDR2: SGDLS, YYNGEE.

The chain is built from TRBV15 and TRBJ2-6; 9 bases are a match to TRBD1. With V trimmed by 3 bases and J by 1 base, 4 bases remained unmatched. This CDR3 is built from 17 residues. Germline V gene sequence: CDR1 LNHNV, CDR2 YYDKDF (reference sequence). Here the CDR3 reads CATSSLQGASGANVLTF. The CDR3 region has the DNA TGTGCCACCAGCAGCTTACAGGGGGCATCTGGGGCCAACGTCCTGACTTTC.

The chain uses TRBV5-1 and TRBJ2-1, with TRBD2 matching over 7 bases. This CDR3 is 13 amino acids long. Trimming cost V 4 bases and J 5 bases; bases outside gene matches: 3. Looked up from germline, CDR1 is SGHRS and CDR2 is YFSETQ. The CDR3 here is CASSVGLDNEQFF. DNA for the CDR3: TGCGCCAGCAGCGTCGGACTAGACAATGAGCAGTTCTTC.

The rearrangement links TRBV11-2 to TRBJ2-5; no clear D gene. CDR3 length: 15 residues. CDR1 and CDR2 (germline): SGHAT, FQNNGV. Trimming pared 4 bases from V and 3 bases from J, leaving 15 bases between. CDR3: CASSSTPRTKETQYF. The CDR3, as DNA: TGTGCCAGCAGCTCTACCCCCCGAACCAAAGAGACCCAGTACTTC. Combining the CDR3 with reference TRBV11-2 and TRBJ2-5 gives the whole variable domain EAGVAQSPRYKIIEKRQSVAFWCNPISGHATLYWYQQILGQGPKLLIQFQNNGVVDDSQLPKDRFSAERLKGVDSTLKIQPAKLEDSAVYLCASSSTPRTKETQYFGPGTRLLVL.

The gene calls are TRBV29-1 and TRBJ1-2, with 11 bases identical to TRBD1. Germline lookup yields CDR1 SQVTM and CDR2 ANQGSEA. V lost 6 bases and J lost 2; bases outside the gene matches: 5. This CDR3 has 14 residues. As DNA, the CDR3 is TGCAGCGTGCCCGGGGACAGGGGGAACTATGGCTACACCTTC. It codes for CSVPGDRGNYGYTF. The full variable domain, its missing parts supplied by reference TRBV29-1 and TRBJ1-2, is SAVISQKPSRDICQRGTSLTIQCQVDSQVTMMFWYRQQPGQSLTLIATANQGSEATYESGFVIDKFPISRPNLTFSTLTVSNMSPEDSSIYLCSVPGDRGNYGYTFGSGTRLTVV.

The genes are TRBV5-1 and TRBJ2-2; tentatively, D is TRBD1 (6 bases). The ends were cut back, 4 bases at V and 0 bases at J, with 13 bases in the middle. The CDR3 loop spans 16 amino acids. In germline, CDR1 is SGHRS, CDR2 YFSETQ. CDR3 sequence: CASSVTGLTNTGELFF. CDR3 sequence (DNA): TGCGCCAGCAGCGTCACAGGGTTAACGAACACCGGGGAGCTGTTTTTT.

The gene calls are TRBV6-5 and TRBJ2-2; D is perhaps TRBD1 (6 bases). This CDR3 comprises 14 residues. Germline loops: CDR1 MNHEY, CDR2 SVGAGI. V dropped 5 bases and J dropped 1 base, with 8 bases sitting between them. For the CDR3, the DNA is TGTGCCAGCAGTACACAGGGGAACACCGGGGAGCTGTTTTTT. Amino acid sequence: CASSTQGNTGELFF.

This clone appeared a single time. The chain recombines TRBV4-1 with TRBJ2-3; maybe TRBD2 (6 bases). Germline V gives CDR1 MGHRA, CDR2 YSYEKL. Trimming took 2 bases from V and 5 from J, leaving 20 bases between them. The CDR3 loop spans 17 amino acids. The CDR3 nucleotides read TGCGCCAGCAGCCAAAGCATCCGCGGGGCGGTTAGAGATACGCAGTATTTT. Translation gives CASSQSIRGAVRDTQYF.

The chain combines TRBV15 with TRBJ2-3; possible D gene TRBD2, 5 bases. Germline CDR1 and CDR2: LNHNV and YYDKDF (reference sequence). The CDR3 consists of 13 residues. Trimming removed 0 bases at V and 8 bases at J, with 9 bases between. CDR3 sequence reads: CATSRDRGSTQYF. CDR3 DNA sequence: TGTGCCACCAGCAGAGATCGGGGTTCTACGCAGTATTTT.

This clone appeared a single time. This chain links TRBV29-1 with TRBJ2-7; D not certain. Germline V gene data show CDR1 as SQVTM and CDR2 as ANQGSEA. This CDR3 comprises 14 residues. Trimming stripped 6 bases from V and 3 bases from J, with 18 bases between. The chain's CDR3 is CSVAGYPGDYEQYF. CDR3 nucleotide sequence: TGCAGCGTGGCCGGTTACCCTGGAGACTACGAGCAGTACTTC.

The V and J genes are TRBV9 and TRBJ1-2; 10 bases map to TRBD1. The CDR3 totals 16 residues. CDR1 and CDR2 (germline): SGDLS, YYNGEE. V was pared by 0 bases and J by 3 bases, with 5 bases of the junction left unmatched. The CDR3 here is CASSVGTGGFDYGYTF. The CDR3 DNA sequence: TGTGCCAGCAGCGTAGGGACAGGGGGTTTCGACTATGGCTACACCTTC.

The count of this clone is one. The chain combines TRBV19 with TRBJ2-3; no reliable D call. Germline V lookup: CDR1 LNHDA, CDR2 SQIVND (reference sequence). Trimming took off 2 bases at V and 4 bases at J, with 7 bases between the two ends. The CDR3 runs 13 residues. The CDR3, as DNA: TGTGCCAGTAGTATACTTCTAGCAGATACGCAGTATTTT. Protein: CASSILLADTQYF.

V and J are TRBV27 and TRBJ1-2; 8 positions agree with TRBD1. CDR1 is MNHEY, CDR2 SMNVEV, per germline (reference sequence). Losses at the gene ends were 3 bases for V and 6 bases for J; bases not matched to a gene: 6. The CDR3 contains 14 residues. The CDR3 sequence: CASSLSGGGNGYTF. The CDR3 nucleotides read TGTGCCAGCAGTTTGTCAGGGGGCGGCAATGGCTACACCTTC.

The rearrangement uses TRBV28 and TRBJ1-4, with D possibly matching TRBD1 (6 bases). The CDR3 covers 17 residues. Between the trimmed V and J ends, which lost 5 bases and 4 bases, there was a span of 20 bases. Germline V CDR1 and CDR2: MDHEN, SYDVKM. The CDR3 DNA sequence: TGTGCCAGCAGTCAACACCACAGGACAGTCCGTAATGAAAAACTGTTTTTT. As protein: CASSQHHRTVRNEKLFF.

This clone has only a few counts. V is TRBV27 and J is TRBJ2-3, with a tentative D call TRBD2 (6 bases). The CDR3 loop spans 17 amino acids. V lost 1 base and J lost 0, with 14 bases in between. The germline gives CDR1 MNHEY, CDR2 SMNVEV (reference sequence). The CDR3 reads CASSLLGQGGSTDTQYF. For the CDR3, the DNA is TGTGCCAGCAGTTTATTGGGCCAGGGAGGTAGCACAGATACGCAGTATTTT.

In this sample, this clone turned up once. The chain links TRBV7-2 to TRBJ2-7, with 9 bases fitting TRBD2. The CDR3 length is 14 residues. With 6 bases clipped from V and 6 bases from J, the junction kept 9 bases outside the gene matches. The V gene's germline CDR1 is SGHTA and CDR2 FQGNSA. The CDR3 nucleotides read TGTGCCAGCAGAAAACGCGGGAGGGCTTTCGAGCAGTACTTC. Translation gives CASRKRGRAFEQYF.

This chain joins TRBV28 and TRBJ2-7; 8 positions match TRBD2. Germline V gene sequence: CDR1 MDHEN, CDR2 SYDVKM. The ends lost 5 bases at V and 0 bases at J; junction bases unmatched: 6. The CDR3 contains 15 residues. The CDR3 DNA is TGTGCCAGCAGTCTAGCGGGCTTAAGCTCCTACGAGCAGTACTTC. Amino acid sequence: CASSLAGLSSYEQYF.

The chain recombines TRBV27 with TRBJ1-5; D is possibly TRBD1 (5 bases). The CDR3 sequence is 14 residues long. Germline assignment: CDR1 MNHEY and CDR2 SMNVEV (reference sequence). The V and J ends lost 5 bases and 4 bases respectively, with 12 bases between them. CDR3 DNA sequence: TGTGCCAGCAGTCTAACAGGTAAAAATCAGCCCCAGCATTTT. It specifies CASSLTGKNQPQHF.

The rearrangement uses TRBV2 and TRBJ1-2, with a tentative D call TRBD1 (5 bases). Germline V gives CDR1 SNHLY, CDR2 FYNNEI. The CDR3 has 13 amino acids. Trimming took off 10 bases at V and 4 bases at J, with 16 bases between the two ends. CDR3 sequence (DNA): TGTGCCATCCCTAGGGGCAGATCCTATGGCTACACCTTC. Residues: CAIPRGRSYGYTF.

This chain uses TRBV19 with TRBJ2-1; TRBD2 aligns across 9 bases. After removal of 10 bases from V and 9 bases from J, the junction contained 16 bases not matched to a gene. Germline loops: CDR1 LNHDA, CDR2 SQIVND (reference sequence). CDR3 size: 15 residues. The CDR3 spells CATSREGLLVGEQFF. The CDR3 DNA reads TGTGCCACCTCGCGGGAGGGCCTGTTGGTTGGTGAGCAGTTCTTC.

This chain links TRBV19 with TRBJ2-2; 7 nucleotides agree with TRBD2. V was pared by 6 bases and J by 5 bases, with 6 bases of the junction left unmatched. The CDR3 runs 14 residues. Germline V gene data show CDR1 as LNHDA and CDR2 as SQIVND (reference sequence). CDR3 residues: CASSSGMGTGELFF. As DNA, the CDR3 is TGTGCCAGTAGCAGCGGGATGGGGACCGGGGAGCTGTTTTTT. The full variable domain, its missing parts supplied by reference TRBV19 and TRBJ2-2, is DGGITQSPKYLFRKEGQNVTLSCEQNLNHDAMYWYRQDPGQGLRLIYYSQIVNDFQKGDIAEGYSVSREKKESFPLTVTSAQKNPTAFYLCASSSGMGTGELFFGEGSRLTVL.

The rearrangement uses TRBV27 and TRBJ2-1; no firm D call. Trimming shortened V by 10 bases and J by 0 bases, and 16 bases separated the two germline ends. The CDR3 totals 15 residues. Germline CDR1 MNHEY, CDR2 SMNVEV (reference sequence). Here the CDR3 DNA reads TGTGCCACCTCGGGTCCCTCAAGCTCCTACAATGAGCAGTTCTTC. This gives the protein CATSGPSSSYNEQFF.

The chain has TRBV6-1 and TRBJ1-1; D is perhaps TRBD1 (6 bases). The CDR3 spans 19 residues. The germline CDR1 and CDR2 sequences are MNHNS and SASEGT. V lost 4 bases to trimming and J lost 4 bases, with 28 bases between them. The CDR3 region is CASSVRVGGAIKGGTEAFF. The CDR3 bases are TGTGCCAGCAGTGTTAGAGTGGGGGGGGCAATAAAAGGGGGCACTGAAGCTTTCTTT.

J is TRBJ2-2 and V is TRBV7-8, with D perhaps matching TRBD2 (5 bases). The CDR3 covers 16 residues. Germline V gene lookup returns CDR1 SGHVS and CDR2 FQNEAQ. V lost 5 bases and J lost 6, with 19 bases in between. The CDR3 here is CASSPIGVGKAGELFF. The CDR3 region has the DNA TGTGCCAGCAGCCCTATAGGCGTCGGGAAGGCCGGGGAGCTGTTTTTT.

The CDR3 sequence is CAIRDRNEKLFF. The CDR3 bases are TGTGCCATCAGAGACAGAAATGAAAAACTGTTTTTT. The rearrangement links TRBV10-3 to TRBJ1-4, with D possibly matching TRBD1 (5 bases). Per germline, CDR1 ENHRY and CDR2 SYGVKD. This CDR3 comprises 12 residues. V shed 6 bases and J shed 5 bases, with 7 bases lying between them.

The chain couples TRBV6-1 to TRBJ2-5; tentatively, D is TRBD1 (6 bases). The CDR3 runs to 14 residues. Trimming pared 6 bases from V and 7 bases from J, leaving 18 bases between. Per the germline V gene, CDR1 is MNHNS and CDR2 is SASEGT. The CDR3 DNA follows: TGTGCCAGCAGCAACCGGGACATCTCGGGGACCCAGTACTTC. This sequence encodes CASSNRDISGTQYF.

V gene TRBV7-9 combines with J gene TRBJ2-1, with TRBD2 matching 9 bases. V was clipped by 5 bases and J by 0 bases; unmatched bases: 2. The V gene's germline CDR1 is SEHNR and CDR2 FQNEAQ (reference sequence). This CDR3 region has 15 residues. The CDR3: CASSLSGSSYNEQFF. The DNA of the CDR3 is TGTGCCAGCAGCCTTAGCGGGAGCTCCTACAATGAGCAGTTCTTC. Full variable domain (missing parts from reference TRBV7-9 and TRBJ2-1): DTGVSQNPRHKITKRGQNVTFRCDPISEHNRLYWYRQTLGQGPEFLTYFQNEAQLEKSRLLSDRFSAERPKGSFSTLEIQRTEQGDSAMYLCASSLSGSSYNEQFFGPGTRLTVL.